The 9 T cell receptor beta chains below all came from one sample that was sequenced in a study of blood T cell repertoires in COVID-19. The repertoire was sequenced with immunoSEQ multiplex PCR; TCRdb's copy has only in-frame clones and lacks some. The sample includes 200,000 to 250,000 clones, 80% to 95% of them seen just once. The sequenced sample was peripheral blood. The receptor source for this set is a man in his 60s with COVID-19, enrolled during active disease.

The CDR3 loop is CATSGGRGTDTQYF. CDR3 in DNA: TGTGCCACCAGTGGGGGCAGGGGTACAGATACGCAGTATTTT. The genes are TRBV24-1 and TRBJ2-3, with D perhaps TRBD1 (6 bases). CDR1 is KGHDR, CDR2 SFDVKD, per germline. Trimming left V 5 bases short and J 3 bases short, with 11 bases between. There are 14 residues in the CDR3.

This clone has more than one count but fewer than ten. The V and J genes are TRBV19 and TRBJ2-2; 8 positions agree with TRBD1. Germline V gives CDR1 LNHDA, CDR2 SQIVND (reference sequence). Germline trimming cut 3 bases from V and 7 bases from J; bases unmatched to any gene: 7. This CDR3 is 15 amino acids long. The CDR3 sequence is CASSIGRGLDGELFF. The CDR3 DNA is TGTGCCAGTAGTATTGGCAGGGGGCTTGACGGGGAGCTGTTTTTT.

The genes are TRBV12-3 or TRBV12-4 and TRBJ2-1; TRBD1 agrees at 7 bases. The CDR3 has 13 residues. Trimming at V came to 10 bases and at J to 3 bases, leaving 6 bases not matched to a gene. The CDR3 DNA follows: TGTGCCACCACGGGACAGAGCTACAATGAGCAGTTCTTC. Encoded protein: CATTGQSYNEQFF.

The rearrangement uses TRBV6-1 and TRBJ2-3; 9 bases align to TRBD2. Losses at the gene ends were 1 base for V and 4 bases for J; bases not matched to a gene: 9. Germline V CDR1 and CDR2: MNHNS, SASEGT. This CDR3 spans 17 amino acids. The CDR3 loop is CASSEVMSGGFSDTQYF. The CDR3 coding sequence is TGTGCCAGCAGTGAAGTGATGAGCGGGGGGTTCTCAGATACGCAGTATTTT.

Here the CDR3 reads CASSVEGVPTDTQYF. CDR3 in DNA: TGTGCCAGCAGCGTAGAGGGGGTCCCCACAGATACGCAGTATTTT. J is TRBJ2-3 and V is TRBV9, with a weak D call TRBD1 (6 bases). Trimming cost V 0 bases and J 2 bases, with 10 bases left between them. The CDR3 has 15 amino acids. The germline V gene encodes CDR1 SGDLS and CDR2 YYNGEE.

V is TRBV5-1 and J is TRBJ2-7, with 7 bases lining up with TRBD2. The CDR3 runs to 15 residues. CDR1 and CDR2 (germline): SGHRS, YFSETQ. With 0 bases clipped from V and 6 bases from J, the junction kept 9 bases outside the gene matches. CDR3 DNA sequence: TGCGCCAGCAGCTTGGTGGGGAGGGGAGAATCCGAGCAGTACTTC. Translation: CASSLVGRGESEQYF. Looking up the rest from reference TRBV5-1 and TRBJ2-7 gives the full variable domain: KAGVTQTPRYLIKTRGQQVTLSCSPISGHRSVSWYQQTPGQGLQFLFEYFSETQRNKGNFPGRFSGRQFSNSRSEMNVSTLELGDSALYLCASSLVGRGESEQYFGPGTRLTVT.

The rearrangement links TRBV6-5 to TRBJ2-7, with D possibly matching TRBD2 (6 bases). This CDR3 spans 14 amino acids. Trimming pared 2 bases from V and 4 bases from J, leaving 12 bases between. The germline CDR1 and CDR2 sequences are MNHEY and SVGAGI. The CDR3 is CASSYRDGRYEQYF. The CDR3 DNA reads TGTGCCAGCAGTTACCGGGACGGGAGATACGAGCAGTACTTC.

This clone appeared a single time. The chain is built from TRBV7-2 and TRBJ2-2; D remains ambiguous. The CDR3 totals 13 residues. Germline assignment: CDR1 SGHTA and CDR2 FQGNSA. Trimming took off 4 bases at V and 5 bases at J, with 8 bases between the two ends. CDR3 in amino acids: CASSSHRTGELFF. The CDR3 DNA reads TGTGCCAGCAGCTCTCACAGAACCGGGGAGCTGTTTTTT. Full variable domain (rest looked up from reference TRBV7-2 and TRBJ2-2): GAGVSQSPSNKVTEKGKDVELRCDPISGHTALYWYRQSLGQGLEFLIYFQGNSAPDKSGLPSDRFSAERTGGSVSTLTIQRTQQEDSAVYLCASSSHRTGELFFGEGSRLTVL.

The V call is TRBV7-8, the J call TRBJ1-2; no firm D call. Germline V gives CDR1 SGHVS, CDR2 FQNEAQ. This CDR3 has 15 amino acids. V was pared by 5 bases and J by 1 base, with 14 bases between. CDR3 nucleotide sequence: TGTGCCAGCAGCGACAAGTCCTCATTTAACTATGGCTACACCTTC. This translates into CASSDKSSFNYGYTF.